This T cell receptor beta chain is from a study of blood T cell repertoires in COVID-19. Background on the study: There were acute and convalescent COVID-19 samples, and they came from the United States, Italy and Spain.

Sequencing was performed with immunoSEQ multiplex PCR; in TCRdb, only in-frame clones are kept and a portion is missing. The sample records 100,000 to 150,000 clones, about 91% being singletons. The sequence derives from a man aged 50 or older with acute or convalescent COVID-19. The sequencing input was peripheral blood.

CDR3 sequence reads: CASSGQSFSGNTIYF. The CDR3 coding sequence is TGTGCCAGCAGCGGACAGAGCTTCTCTGGAAACACCATATATTTT. This chain joins TRBV9 and TRBJ1-3; the D gene is possibly TRBD1 (5 bases). Germline CDR1 is SGDLS and CDR2 is YYNGEE. Between the trimmed V and J ends, which lost 3 bases and 0 bases, there was a span of 10 bases. CDR3 length: 15 residues.